The 29 T cell receptor beta chains listed next were all sequenced from one sample in a study of CD4 T cells in relation to SARS-CoV-2 and coronaviruses. The unexposed donors gave CD4+ T cells in about 2011-2018, prior to COVID-19. Isolation of CD4+ T cells took place after approximately 10 days in culture. Antigens of these TCRs are unknown. Generated by immunoSEQ multiplex PCR, the TCRdb table keeps only in-frame clones and is missing some. The sample has under 25,000 clones, 77% seen once; the top ten hold more than 20%. Sequenced: CD4+ T cells from PBMCs, cultured in vitro. The receptors were gathered from a human donor in good health.

The V and J genes are TRBV7-2 and TRBJ1-3; D ambiguous. V was trimmed by 1 base and J by 5 bases, leaving 12 bases between them. CDR1 and CDR2 (germline): SGHTA, FQGNSA. The CDR3 totals 15 residues. CDR3 protein: CASSLELGSRNTIYF. The DNA for the CDR3 is TGTGCCAGCAGCTTAGAATTAGGCAGCCGAAACACCATATATTTT. The variable domain in full, completed from reference TRBV7-2 and TRBJ1-3, reads GAGVSQSPSNKVTEKGKDVELRCDPISGHTALYWYRQSLGQGLEFLIYFQGNSAPDKSGLPSDRFSAERTGGSVSTLTIQRTQQEDSAVYLCASSLELGSRNTIYFGEGSWLTVV.

The chain combines TRBV5-1 with TRBJ2-1, with 9 bases matching TRBD2. There are 18 residues in the CDR3. Germline V gives CDR1 SGHRS, CDR2 YFSETQ. V lost 7 bases to trimming and J lost 0 bases; unmatched junction nucleotides: 14. The CDR3 region is CASRGGLAGHLSYNEQFF. CDR3 coding DNA: TGCGCCAGCCGAGGGGGGCTAGCGGGGCATCTCTCCTACAATGAGCAGTTCTTC.

The chain carries TRBV9 and TRBJ2-3, with no clear D. Trimming took off 0 bases at V and 1 base at J, with 9 bases between the two ends. This CDR3 comprises 15 residues. Germline-derived CDR1 and CDR2 are SGDLS and YYNGEE. CDR3 nucleotides: TGTGCCAGCAGCGTAGATCCCTCTGGCACAGATACGCAGTATTTT. This codes for CASSVDPSGTDTQYF.

CDR3 residues: CASSQVPRTSGAYEQYF. The CDR3 bases are TGCGCCAGCAGCCAAGTACCCCGGACTAGCGGGGCCTACGAGCAGTACTTC. The rearrangement links TRBV4-1 to TRBJ2-7; TRBD2 agrees at 12 bases. V dropped 1 base and J dropped 2; count of bases not matched to a gene: 6. CDR1 and CDR2 from the germline V gene are MGHRA and YSYEKL. The CDR3 consists of 17 residues.

This chain joins TRBV5-1 and TRBJ2-7; D not certain. This CDR3 contains 13 residues. Germline V gene data show CDR1 as SGHRS and CDR2 as YFSETQ. V gave up 0 bases and J gave up 5 bases, with 9 bases separating them. In DNA form, the CDR3 reads TGCGCCAGCAGCTTGGAATACGAAAACGAGCAGTACTTC. This translates into CASSLEYENEQYF.

The CDR3 loop is CASSFYGQGNSYEQYF. The CDR3 nucleotides read TGTGCCAGCAGCTTCTACGGTCAGGGGAACTCCTACGAGCAGTACTTC. The chain uses TRBV7-9 and TRBJ2-7; tentatively, D is TRBD1 (6 bases). Germline-derived CDR1 and CDR2 are SEHNR and FQNEAQ (reference sequence). The CDR3 loop spans 16 amino acids. Trimming removed 3 bases at V and 0 bases at J, with 15 bases between.

The rearrangement joins TRBV27 to TRBJ1-5; a possible D gene is TRBD1 (5 bases). The CDR3 has 13 amino acids. V lost 2 bases and J lost 5, with 7 bases in between. Germline CDR1 reads MNHEY; CDR2 reads SMNVEV (reference sequence). This chain's CDR3 is CASSLMGHQPQHF. CDR3 bases: TGTGCCAGCAGTTTAATGGGGCATCAGCCCCAGCATTTT.

The chain combines TRBV7-4 with TRBJ1-3, with 8 bases aligning to TRBD1. With V trimmed by 3 bases and J by 0 bases, 4 bases remained unmatched. The CDR3 spans 16 residues. Germline V gene data show CDR1 as SGHVT and CDR2 as SQSDAQ. The CDR3 coding sequence is TGTGCCAGCAGCTTTAGGACAGGGAGCTCTGGAAACACCATATATTTT. It codes for CASSFRTGSSGNTIYF.

The chain has TRBV2 and TRBJ1-5; 7 bases map to TRBD1. Germline V CDR1 and CDR2: SNHLY, FYNNEI. The length of the CDR3 is 15 residues. Trimming at V came to 3 bases and at J to 0 bases, leaving 2 bases not matched to a gene. CDR3 region: CASSDGQVSNQPQHF. CDR3 DNA: TGTGCCAGCAGTGATGGACAGGTTAGCAATCAGCCCCAGCATTTT.

This chain connects TRBV5-1 to TRBJ2-1; a possible D gene is TRBD2 (6 bases). This CDR3 is built from 16 residues. The V and J ends lost 5 bases and 6 bases respectively, with 21 bases between them. Germline values: CDR1 SGHRS, CDR2 YFSETQ. In DNA, the CDR3 is TGCGCCAGCAGTTCCACCGGGCACATGGGAGGCAATGAGCAGTTCTTC. It yields the protein CASSSTGHMGGNEQFF.

A few counts support this clone. The chain combines TRBV4-2 with TRBJ2-5; 7 bases line up with TRBD1. Germline loops: CDR1 LGHNA, CDR2 YNFKEQ. The CDR3 covers 15 residues. The junction had 6 bases not matched to a gene; V was cut back by 0 bases and J by 5 bases. The CDR3 sequence: CASSQEDRVGETQYF. CDR3 coding DNA: TGTGCCAGCAGCCAAGAAGACAGGGTAGGGGAGACCCAGTACTTC.

V gene TRBV25-1 combines with J gene TRBJ1-3, with D uncertain. The CDR3 is made up of 9 amino acids. Germline lookup yields CDR1 MGHDK and CDR2 SYGVNS. In DNA form, the CDR3 reads TGTGCACGTGGAAACACCATATATTTT. Protein product: CARGNTIYF.

This sequence joins TRBV5-6 and TRBJ1-2, with no clear D. V gave up 4 bases and J gave up 3 bases, with 13 bases separating them. This CDR3 spans 14 amino acids. Germline V gene lookup returns CDR1 SGHDT and CDR2 YYEEEE. The CDR3 coding sequence is TGTGCCAGCAGCCTAGTGGGGTATGACTATGGCTACACCTTC. Its protein product is CASSLVGYDYGYTF.

V and J are TRBV11-3 and TRBJ2-3; 8 positions match TRBD2. After removal of 4 bases from V and 3 bases from J, the junction contained 9 bases not matched to a gene. Germline assignment: CDR1 SGHNT and CDR2 YENEEA. The CDR3 is made up of 16 amino acids. CDR3 nucleotide sequence: TGTGCCAGCAGCTCCGGACTAGCAGTTACGACAGATACGCAGTATTTT. Translated: CASSSGLAVTTDTQYF.

CDR3 sequence (DNA): TGTGCCAGCAGCTTGGGGCATACAGGGGGGGCGACCCAGTACTTC. Translation gives CASSLGHTGGATQYF. This sequence joins TRBV7-2 and TRBJ2-5; maybe TRBD1 (8 bases). V was cut by 3 bases and J by 7 bases, with 18 bases left in between. Germline CDR1 and CDR2: SGHTA and FQGNSA. This CDR3 spans 15 amino acids.

By proportion, this clone is large. V gene TRBV7-2 combines with J gene TRBJ2-7; TRBD2 is a possible D gene (6 bases). From germline, CDR1 is SGHTA and CDR2 FQGNSA. The CDR3 extends over 15 amino acids. Trimming removed 5 bases from V and 7 bases from J, with 21 bases in between. DNA for the CDR3: TGTGCCAGCAGCGCCTTGCGCAGGGAGGCGGGAGAGCAGTACTTC. Amino acid sequence: CASSALRREAGEQYF.

The V call is TRBV19, the J call TRBJ2-5; D is possibly TRBD1 or TRBD2 (6 bases each). The germline V gene has CDR1 LNHDA and CDR2 SQIVND (reference sequence). This CDR3 has 14 residues. V was pared by 8 bases and J by 4 bases, with 17 bases between. This CDR3 reads CASGSFGGGETQYF. As DNA, the CDR3 is TGTGCCAGTGGCAGCTTCGGAGGGGGAGAGACCCAGTACTTC.

This clone is medium-sized (0.01 to 0.1%) within its sample. The chain uses TRBV5-8 and TRBJ2-2; maybe TRBD2 (5 bases). The germline V gene has CDR1 SGHTS and CDR2 YDEGEE. This CDR3 is built from 14 residues. The V end was cut by 4 bases, the J end by 5 bases, with 12 bases between. The CDR3 DNA is TGTGCCAGCAGCATAACACTAGTGACCGGGGAGCTGTTTTTT. Its protein is CASSITLVTGELFF.

This sequence joins TRBV7-2 and TRBJ2-3; no clear D gene. Trimming took 5 bases from V and 4 from J, leaving 7 bases between them. The V gene's germline CDR1 is SGHTA and CDR2 FQGNSA. The CDR3 runs to 12 residues. The chain's CDR3 is CASSLTADTQYF. In DNA form, the CDR3 reads TGTGCCAGCAGCCTTACAGCAGATACGCAGTATTTT.

The rearrangement uses TRBV4-3 and TRBJ2-1; 11 bases align to TRBD2. The CDR3 is 15 residues long. Germline V gene sequence: CDR1 LGHNA, CDR2 YSLEER. The trim removed 4 bases at V and 8 bases at J, leaving 7 bases unmatched. The CDR3 DNA sequence: TGCGCCAGCAGCCGCGGTAGCGGGAGGGCCGATGAGCAGTTCTTC. It is translated as CASSRGSGRADEQFF.

The chain carries TRBV7-8 and TRBJ2-7; D not certain. V was trimmed by 1 base and J by 5 bases, leaving 6 bases between them. Per the germline V gene, CDR1 is SGHVS and CDR2 is FQNEAQ. This CDR3 has 12 amino acids. CDR3 bases: TGTGCCAGCAGCTTAGACCAGAACGAGCAGTACTTC. Amino acid sequence: CASSLDQNEQYF.

The chain couples TRBV12-3 or TRBV12-4 to TRBJ1-5; D unresolved. The CDR3 length is 12 residues. The V and J ends lost 3 bases and 9 bases respectively, with 9 bases between them. The CDR3 is CASSFGLRPQHF. CDR3 coding DNA: TGTGCCAGCAGTTTCGGGTTAAGGCCCCAGCATTTT.

The chain recombines TRBV7-3 with TRBJ2-1; tentatively, D is TRBD2 (6 bases). The CDR3 contains 14 residues. CDR1 SGHTA and CDR2 FQGTGA come from the germline V gene. V shed 5 bases and J shed 7 bases, with 15 bases lying between them. CDR3 loop: CASSDPGAGNEQFF. CDR3 bases: TGTGCCAGCAGCGATCCGGGCGCGGGGAATGAGCAGTTCTTC.

The V and J genes are TRBV7-2 and TRBJ2-3; 7 nucleotides agree with TRBD2. The V gene end was trimmed by 0 bases and the J gene end by 2 bases; junction bases not matched to a gene: 2. This CDR3 region has 15 residues. Germline V gives CDR1 SGHTA, CDR2 FQGNSA. CDR3 in DNA: TGTGCCAGCAGCTTAGCGGGAGGGTTCACAGATACGCAGTATTTT. Its translation: CASSLAGGFTDTQYF. The whole variable domain, filled in from reference TRBV7-2 and TRBJ2-3, reads GAGVSQSPSNKVTEKGKDVELRCDPISGHTALYWYRQSLGQGLEFLIYFQGNSAPDKSGLPSDRFSAERTGGSVSTLTIQRTQQEDSAVYLCASSLAGGFTDTQYFGPGTRLTVL.

The chain carries TRBV6-5 and TRBJ2-7; the D is unclear. Germline values: CDR1 MNHEY, CDR2 SVGAGI. V was cut by 0 bases and J by 3 bases, with 6 bases left in between. The CDR3 is made up of 13 amino acids. The CDR3 DNA reads as TGTGCCAGCAGTTACTCGCCGATCTACGAGCAGTACTTC. It specifies CASSYSPIYEQYF.

This chain joins TRBV7-9 and TRBJ1-1; D is uncertain. V lost 1 base to trimming and J lost 6 bases, with 9 bases between them. The CDR3 length is 13 residues. Per germline, CDR1 SEHNR and CDR2 FQNEAQ (reference sequence). Here the CDR3 reads CASSLGGWAEAFF. In DNA form, the CDR3 reads TGTGCCAGCAGCTTAGGGGGATGGGCTGAAGCTTTCTTT.

This sequence joins TRBV7-5 and TRBJ2-5; no check of the table's D call, TRBD2, against the DNA was made. TRBV7-5 is a pseudogene locus. The CDR3 sequence is 13 residues long. In DNA form, the CDR3 reads TGTGCCAGAAGCTCAGACTTGCAAGAGACCCAGTACTTC. It is translated as CARSSDLQETQYF.

The chain carries TRBV7-9 and TRBJ2-1; weak D call: TRBD1 (5 bases). V lost 5 bases, J lost 0 bases, and 8 bases lay in between. CDR1 and CDR2 from the germline V gene are SEHNR and FQNEAQ (reference sequence). CDR3 length: 14 residues. The CDR3 DNA reads TGTGCCAGCAGCGATGACAGCTCCTACAATGAGCAGTTCTTC. Translated, it gives CASSDDSSYNEQFF.

V gene TRBV10-3 combines with J gene TRBJ2-3; 9 nucleotides align to TRBD2. The CDR3 is made up of 13 amino acids. V lost 8 bases to trimming and J lost 2 bases; unmatched junction nucleotides: 2. CDR1 ENHRY and CDR2 SYGVKD come from the germline V gene. CDR3 amino acids: CAIGGGDTDTQYF. CDR3 sequence (DNA): TGTGCCATCGGCGGGGGGGACACAGATACGCAGTATTTT.